This TCR beta chain was found in a study of blood T cell repertoires in COVID-19. Study in general: Some COVID-19 samples were acute and others convalescent; all came from the United States, Italy and Spain. PBMCs, B-cell-depleted T cells, or T cells provided the cDNA or gDNA that made up the material.

Seattle's cohort entered during active infection and was followed longitudinally. Germline lookup yields CDR1 GTSNPN and CDR2 SVGIG (reference sequence). With V trimmed by 2 bases and J by 2 bases, 9 bases remained unmatched. The CDR3 sequence is 17 residues long. Clones were sequenced by immunoSEQ multiplex PCR, and TCRdb holds only the in-frame ones, with some missing. This table has about 350,000 clones, approximately 90% appearing once. Sequencing was done on a sample of peripheral blood. The J gene is TRBJ2-7, the V gene TRBV30, with 13 bases matching TRBD2. The sequence was collected from a woman aged 60-75 years with COVID-19, enrolled during active disease. The CDR3 loop is CAWSPALGLAGAYEQYF. The CDR3 region has the DNA TGTGCCTGGAGTCCCGCCCTTGGACTAGCGGGGGCCTACGAGCAGTACTTC.